The subject of this entry is one T cell receptor (beta chain). This specimen comes from a study of technical replicates of blood from a few donors. The V segment lost 5 bases and the J segment 4 bases; nucleotides outside the gene matches: 1. This CDR3 contains 15 residues. The germline CDR1 and CDR2 sequences are ENHRY and SYGVKD. Using immunoSEQ multiplex PCR, the repertoire was profiled, and TCRdb retains in-frame clones only, with some absent. Among tens of thousands of clones listed, 86% were seen once. The clonotype comes from a human donor in good health. Some clones in this sample may be carry-over from other donors' samples. Material for sequencing was PBMCs. The chain recombines TRBV10-3 with TRBJ2-2, with 13 nucleotides matching TRBD2. The CDR3 protein is CAISTSGGATGELFF. CDR3 nucleotides: TGTGCCATCAGTACTAGCGGGGGGGCCACCGGGGAGCTGTTTTTT.